This TCR beta chain appears in the sequencing data of a study of technical replicates of blood from a handful of donors. Measured with immunoSEQ multiplex PCR; TCRdb has only the in-frame clones, and not every one. The table records tens of thousands of clones, roughly 94% of them present only once. CDR1 MDHEN and CDR2 SYDVKM come from the germline V gene. Trimming removed 7 bases from V and 1 base from J, with 8 bases in between. The CDR3 length is 12 residues. The rearrangement joins TRBV28 to TRBJ2-7; D gene unclear. Sequencing was carried out using T cells isolated from PBMCs. The origin of this receptor is a human donor in good health. This chain's CDR3 is CASMNWSYEQYF. The DNA for the CDR3 is TGTGCCAGCATGAACTGGTCCTACGAGCAGTACTTC.